This TCR beta chain was captured in a study of cytomegalovirus exposure and HLA in healthy donors. Broader study findings: The study recorded about 160 TCR beta chains that were cytomegalovirus-associated. Specific recognition of CMV antigens was confirmed in vitro for a few chains (all CMV-associated).

This clone was detected a few times. No antigen is known for it. Germline trimming cut 6 bases from V and 6 bases from J; bases unmatched to any gene: 8. This CDR3 spans 13 amino acids. Germline loops: CDR1 MNHNS, CDR2 SASEGT. The PCR employed 60 Vbeta primers together with 13 Jbeta primers. Generated by immunoSEQ multiplex PCR, the TCRdb table keeps only in-frame clones and is missing some. The top ten clones hold around 2.8% of a sample with around 170,000 clones, 84% of them seen once. The rearrangement uses TRBV6-1 and TRBJ2-7; 7 bases fit TRBD1. The sequence was collected from a woman aged 45-59 years in good health and CMV-seropositive. Sequencing was performed on PBMCs. The CDR3 DNA reads as TGTGCCAGCAGCCGACAGGGTCGATCCGAGCAGTACTTC. Amino acid sequence: CASSRQGRSEQYF.